The rows below give T cell receptor beta chains drawn from one sample of a study of beta chain features in type 1 diabetes. The repertoire was sequenced with immunoSEQ multiplex PCR; TCRdb's copy has only in-frame clones and lacks some. The table shows approximately 150,000 clones, with around 9.3% occurring only once. Specimen: naive CD4+ T cells from blood. The receptors were gathered from a man aged 18-30 years in good health. Each CDR3 is given with its conserved first and last residue. A D gene is named only where the DNA matches it firmly. A row's size may be missing; if present it is once, few, many or a size class.

v_call	d_call	clone_size	j_call	cdr3_nt	cdr3_aa
TRBV5-1	-	few	TRBJ2-7	TGCGCCAGCAGCTTGGAACCAGGGGTGTACGAGCAGTACTTC	CASSLEPGVYEQYF
TRBV6-5	TRBD2	few	TRBJ2-1	TGTGCCAGCAGTTCGGGACTAGCGTTTGAGCAGTTCTTC	CASSSGLAFEQFF
TRBV11-3	-	-	TRBJ2-5	TGTGCCAGCAGCTTAATGGGGGCATTACAAGAGACCCAGTACTTC	CASSLMGALQETQYF
TRBV28	TRBD1	few	TRBJ2-1	TGTGCCAGCAGCTTCCGGACAGGCCCGTCCTACAATGAGCAGTTCTTC	CASSFRTGPSYNEQFF
TRBV18	-	-	TRBJ1-1	TGTGCCAGCTCACCAGCAGCTGAAGCTTTCTTT	CASSPAAEAFF
TRBV30	TRBD2	-	TRBJ2-2	TGTGCCTGGAGTGTACTAGCGGGTGACGGGGAGCTGTTTTTT	CAWSVLAGDGELFF
TRBV2	TRBD1	-	TRBJ2-1	TGTGCCAGCATAGGGACAGGGGGAACTGAGCAGTTCTTC	CASIGTGGTEQFF
TRBV6-5	TRBD1	-	TRBJ1-6	TGTGCCAGCAGGAGAGGGGGCCGGAATAATTCACCCCTCCACTTT	CASRRGGRNNSPLHF
TRBV30	-	-	TRBJ2-7	TGTGCCTGGAGTGTACGGGTCGGGGGGCAGTACTTC	CAWSVRVGGQYF
TRBV5-1	-	few	TRBJ2-2	TGCGCCAGCAGCTTGGTCTCTATGTCCCCCGGGGAGCTGTTTTTT	CASSLVSMSPGELFF
TRBV10-2	-	-	TRBJ1-6	TGCGCCAGCAATGATGGAAGCGCCTATAATTCACCCCTCCACTTT	CASNDGSAYNSPLHF
TRBV6-1	-	few	TRBJ2-5	TGTGCCAGCAGTGAACAGTGGGGCCTGGGGGAGACCCAGTACTTC	CASSEQWGLGETQYF
TRBV5-4	-	-	TRBJ1-4	TGTGCCAGCAGCTCCAGGGATAATGAAAAACTGTTTTTT	CASSSRDNEKLFF
TRBV18	-	-	TRBJ2-7	TGTGCCAGCTCGTCGGGACTCCACTACGAGCAGTACTTC	CASSSGLHYEQYF
TRBV18	-	-	TRBJ1-5	TGTGCCAGCTCACCAACAGGGTTTGGTGCTCAGCCCCAGCATTTT	CASSPTGFGAQPQHF
TRBV4-1	TRBD2	-	TRBJ2-3	TGCGCCAGCGCCCTAGCGGGGGCAGGGGCAGATACGCAGTATTTT	CASALAGAGADTQYF
TRBV7-2	-	-	TRBJ1-1	TGTGCCAGCAGCTTCGATCGGAGCACGGCTGAAGCTTTCTTT	CASSFDRSTAEAFF
TRBV7-2	-	-	TRBJ2-7	TGTGCCAGCAGCTTAGCCCCTGGGGGCGCAGCCTCCTACGAGCAGTACTTC	CASSLAPGGAASYEQYF
TRBV7-2	-	-	TRBJ2-7	TGTGCCAGCAGCTTTGCCGCCCGCGGGGGCCCCTACGAGCAGTACTTC	CASSFAARGGPYEQYF
TRBV4-2	TRBD1	few	TRBJ2-7	TGTGCCAGCAGCCAAGGGGATTGGGGACAGGGGGTCTCCTACGAGCAGTACTTC	CASSQGDWGQGVSYEQYF
TRBV9	-	-	TRBJ2-2	TGTGCCAGCAGCGCTCATTCCGGCACCGGGGAGCTGTTTTTT	CASSAHSGTGELFF
TRBV27	TRBD1	-	TRBJ1-2	TGTGCCAGCAGTTTAACTCGGGACAGACGGAACTATGGCTACACCTTC	CASSLTRDRRNYGYTF
TRBV7-2	TRBD2	-	TRBJ2-3	TGTGCCAGCAGCCGTACGGGGGGGCCACTAGATACGCAGTATTTT	CASSRTGGPLDTQYF
TRBV19	TRBD1	-	TRBJ2-4	TGTGCCAGTAGTGAAAGTTACAGGGGTATAGCCAAAAACATTCAGTACTTC	CASSESYRGIAKNIQYF
TRBV5-1	-	few	TRBJ2-3	TGCGCCAGCATACAGGGACCCGCAAGCACAGATACGCAGTATTTT	CASIQGPASTDTQYF
TRBV5-1	-	-	TRBJ1-3	TGCGCCAGCAGCCCAGGGGTCTCTGGAAACACCATATATTTT	CASSPGVSGNTIYF
TRBV2	-	few	TRBJ2-7	TGTGCCAGCAACATAGGGGTTCGAGAGCAGTACTTC	CASNIGVREQYF
TRBV7-2	TRBD1	-	TRBJ2-7	TGTGCCAGCAGCCGACAGGGGCAGGGGGAGCAGTACTTC	CASSRQGQGEQYF
TRBV7-2	-	-	TRBJ2-2	TGTGCCAGCAGCTTCAGGGGTACCGGGGAGCTGTTTTTT	CASSFRGTGELFF
TRBV28	TRBD1	few	TRBJ1-6	TGTGCCAGCAGGGGGACAGGGGATTCACCCCTCCACTTT	CASRGTGDSPLHF
TRBV7-2	TRBD2	-	TRBJ2-7	TGTGCCAGCAGCGTTAGCGGGGACCGGAGCTCCTACGAGCAGTACTTC	CASSVSGDRSSYEQYF
TRBV18	-	once	TRBJ2-5	TGTGCCAGCTCACCACTGACAATCGGAGGGTGGGAGACCCAGTACTTC	CASSPLTIGGWETQYF
TRBV7-9	TRBD1	few	TRBJ2-5	TGTGCCAGCAGCTCGGGACAGGGATCAGAGACCCAGTACTTC	CASSSGQGSETQYF
TRBV7-6	-	-	TRBJ2-1	TGTGCCAGCAGCTTTGTGGGGGGGCTTGGGAATGAGCAGTTCTTC	CASSFVGGLGNEQFF
TRBV15	-	few	TRBJ1-6	TGTGCCACCAGCAGAGCAGGGGTAGGGAATTCACCCCTCCACTTT	CATSRAGVGNSPLHF